The next 28 T cell receptor beta chains were all read from a single sample in a study of vaccination and CD4 T cells after COVID-19. The Oncomine TCR Beta short-read assay generated sequence data from the DNA of cultured CD4+ T cells. MiXCR, applied by TCRdb to the PCR reads, yields one record per CDR3 protein. The repertoire holds roughly 20,000 distinct CDR3 sequences, with roughly 50% as singletons. Treatment meaning: 10-day PBMC culture with coronavirus spike peptide pools or control peptides (ViraFEST assay). Their recognized antigens are unknown. This sample comprised CD4+ T cells from blood, cultured in vitro, obtained after SARS-CoV-2 vaccination. All receptors derive from a human donor who had recovered from COVID-19.

The CDR3 nucleotides read TGTGCCAGTAGTATTGGTGGCAGGAACTATGGCTACACCTTC. Translation: CASSIGGRNYGYTF. The gene calls are TRBV19 and TRBJ1-2, with unresolved D. Germline CDR1 LNHDA, CDR2 SQIVND (reference sequence). CDR3 length equals 14 residues. V was trimmed by 3 bases and J by 2 bases, leaving 10 bases between them.

This chain connects TRBV7-2 to TRBJ2-5, with 7 bases that match TRBD2. V lost 2 bases and J lost 5; bases outside the gene matches: 8. CDR3 length: 15 residues. Germline V CDR1 and CDR2: SGHTA, FQGNSA. CDR3 in amino acids: CASSLQPGLVETQYF. The CDR3 nucleotides are TGTGCCAGCAGCTTACAGCCCGGACTAGTTGAGACCCAGTACTTC. Based on the CDR3 plus reference TRBV7-2 and TRBJ2-5, the full variable domain is GAGVSQSPSNKVTEKGKDVELRCDPISGHTALYWYRQSLGQGLEFLIYFQGNSAPDKSGLPSDRFSAERTGGSVSTLTIQRTQQEDSAVYLCASSLQPGLVETQYFGPGTRLLVL.

The chain links TRBV7-8 to TRBJ2-3, with 7 positions matching TRBD1. After removal of 9 bases from V and 3 bases from J, the junction contained 9 bases not matched to a gene. Per germline, CDR1 SGHVS and CDR2 FQNEAQ. CDR3 length equals 14 residues. Here the CDR3 reads CASLPWDRTDTQYF. Here the CDR3 DNA reads TGTGCCAGTCTCCCCTGGGACAGAACAGATACGCAGTATTTT.

V and J are TRBV5-5 and TRBJ1-1; TRBD1 agrees at 9 bases. After removal of 0 bases from V and 0 bases from J, the junction contained 3 bases not matched to a gene. The germline gives CDR1 SGHKS, CDR2 YYEKEE (reference sequence). The CDR3 length is 16 residues. The CDR3 sequence: CASSLGRTGVNTEAFF. The CDR3 DNA reads TGTGCCAGCAGCTTGGGTAGGACAGGGGTGAACACTGAAGCTTTCTTT.

This clonotype was detected a few times. The chain is built from TRBV11-2 and TRBJ1-2; weak D call: TRBD1 (5 bases). The CDR3 consists of 13 residues. V lost 5 bases and J lost 5, with 12 bases in between. The V gene's germline CDR1 is SGHAT and CDR2 FQNNGV. The CDR3 nucleotides read TGTGCCAGCAGCCCCCAGACAGCGTATGGCTACACCTTC. Encoded protein: CASSPQTAYGYTF.

The chain employs TRBV6-2 or TRBV6-3 and TRBJ1-5; maybe TRBD1 (6 bases). The CDR3 extends over 15 amino acids. Germline V gene sequence: CDR1 MNHEY, CDR2 SVGEGT. Trimming cost V 0 bases and J 5 bases, with 11 bases left between them. The CDR3 DNA is TGTGCCAGCAGTTACTCCGGGGGGCGCTATCAGCCCCAGCATTTT. This sequence encodes CASSYSGGRYQPQHF.

CDR3 in amino acids: CASSFDSSRAGGYTF. The CDR3 DNA follows: TGTGCCAGCAGTTTCGACAGTAGCAGGGCAGGTGGCTACACCTTC. The rearrangement uses TRBV11-3 and TRBJ1-2; TRBD1 might be the D (5 bases). The CDR3 covers 15 residues. Trimming cost V 6 bases and J 7 bases, with 21 bases left between them. Germline lookup yields CDR1 SGHNT and CDR2 YENEEA.

The chain has TRBV12-3 or TRBV12-4 and TRBJ1-1; a weak D match, TRBD1 (5 bases). The CDR3 has 14 residues. Trimming left V 2 bases short and J 3 bases short, with 10 bases between. CDR3: CASSLKRGDTEAFF. The CDR3 DNA is TGTGCCAGCAGTTTAAAACGGGGGGACACTGAAGCTTTCTTT.

This chain connects TRBV6-2 or TRBV6-3 to TRBJ1-1; D is possibly TRBD1 (6 bases). Germline V gene data show CDR1 as MNHEY and CDR2 as SVGEGT. Trimming pared 1 base from V and 6 bases from J, leaving 12 bases between. The CDR3 is 14 residues long. DNA of the CDR3: TGTGCCAGCAGTTACTACAGGGTTGACGCTGAAGCTTTCTTT. This encodes CASSYYRVDAEAFF.

This chain connects TRBV18 to TRBJ2-7, with D unclear. Trimming took off 0 bases at V and 0 bases at J, with 9 bases between the two ends. The V gene's germline CDR1 is KGHSH and CDR2 LQKENI. This CDR3 has 15 residues. The CDR3 spells CASSPPGGGSYEQYF. In DNA form, the CDR3 reads TGTGCCAGCTCACCACCGGGCGGCGGCTCCTACGAGCAGTACTTC.

The chain carries TRBV7-2 and TRBJ1-2, with TRBD1 as a possible D gene (5 bases). The CDR3 is made up of 16 amino acids. Trimming shortened V by 5 bases and J by 2 bases, and 18 bases separated the two germline ends. CDR1 SGHTA and CDR2 FQGNSA come from the germline V gene. This CDR3 is CASSGRGVEGNYGYTF. In DNA form, the CDR3 reads TGTGCCAGCAGCGGGCGAGGGGTGGAGGGCAACTATGGCTACACCTTC.

This clonotype was found once. As DNA, the CDR3 is TGTGCCAGCAGTCAAGACAGAGTTTACGAGCAGTACTTC. Protein product: CASSQDRVYEQYF. The V and J genes are TRBV11-3 and TRBJ2-7, with D perhaps TRBD1 (5 bases). Trimming cost V 6 bases and J 4 bases, with 13 bases left between them. This CDR3 has 13 residues. Germline V lookup: CDR1 SGHNT, CDR2 YENEEA.

The gene calls are TRBV6-2 or TRBV6-3 and TRBJ1-5; possible D gene TRBD1, 6 bases. With 5 bases removed from V and 1 base from J, the gap between germline ends came to 18 bases. CDR1 is MNHEY, CDR2 SVGEGT, per germline. The CDR3 has 17 amino acids. The CDR3 is CASSLNRDTRSNQPQHF. DNA of the CDR3: TGTGCCAGCAGTCTTAACCGGGACACCCGAAGCAATCAGCCCCAGCATTTT.

The chain recombines TRBV14 with TRBJ1-6; the D is unclear. Germline V CDR1 and CDR2: SGHDN, FVKESK. Trimming took off 0 bases at V and 8 bases at J, with 8 bases between the two ends. This CDR3 is 14 amino acids long. The CDR3 reads CASSQDGSYSPLHF. The CDR3 DNA sequence: TGTGCCAGCAGCCAAGACGGATCCTATTCACCCCTCCACTTT.

The chain employs TRBV29-1 and TRBJ2-3, with D perhaps assigned TRBD1 or TRBD2 (7 bases each). Germline V gives CDR1 SQVTM, CDR2 ANQGSEA. The V and J ends lost 1 base and 6 bases respectively, with 14 bases between them. There are 14 residues in the CDR3. CDR3 amino acids: CSVEVARGGDTQYF. CDR3 nucleotide sequence: TGCAGCGTTGAAGTAGCCAGGGGGGGCGATACGCAGTATTTT.

In its sample, this clonotype is medium-sized (0.01 to 0.1%). This chain uses TRBV19 with TRBJ2-5, with D unclear. The CDR3 contains 11 residues. The V end was cut by 11 bases, the J end by 5 bases, with 12 bases between. In germline, CDR1 is LNHDA, CDR2 SQIVND (reference sequence). CDR3 nucleotides: TGTGCCGCCGGCCGTGGGGAGACCCAGTACTTC. This translates into CAAGRGETQYF.

The rearrangement uses TRBV28 and TRBJ1-1, with TRBD1 matching over 8 bases. This CDR3 comprises 14 residues. Germline V gene lookup returns CDR1 MDHEN and CDR2 SYDVKM. Losses at the gene ends were 5 bases for V and 5 bases for J; bases not matched to a gene: 7. CDR3 DNA: TGTGCCAGCAGTCAGACAGGGGCGGGGACTGAAGCTTTCTTT. Amino acids: CASSQTGAGTEAFF.

In nucleotides, the CDR3 is TGTGCCAGCCAAGTCATAGCGGGGGGCACAGATACGCAGTATTTT. This codes for CASQVIAGGTDTQYF. This chain joins TRBV11-3 and TRBJ2-3, with 9 bases lining up with TRBD2. V trimming: 8 bases; J trimming: 1 base; junction bases outside the gene matches: 7. Looked up from germline, CDR1 is SGHNT and CDR2 is YENEEA. The CDR3 covers 15 residues.

J is TRBJ1-2 and V is TRBV2; perhaps TRBD1 as D (6 bases). There are 15 residues in the CDR3. Per germline, CDR1 SNHLY and CDR2 FYNNEI. Between the trimmed V and J ends, which lost 4 bases and 0 bases, there was a span of 12 bases. As DNA, the CDR3 is TGTGCCAGCAGTGTGACAGGCCCAGCTAACTATGGCTACACCTTC. Protein sequence: CASSVTGPANYGYTF.

This clonotype was counted a few times. The chain recombines TRBV20-1 with TRBJ2-7, with 7 positions matching TRBD2. Losses at the gene ends were 4 bases for V and 1 base for J; bases not matched to a gene: 10. Per the germline V gene, CDR1 is DFQATT and CDR2 is SNEGSKA (reference sequence). This CDR3 is 15 amino acids long. CDR3 sequence: CSATRAGTNSYEQYF. The CDR3 coding sequence is TGCAGTGCTACACGAGCAGGGACTAATTCCTACGAGCAGTACTTC.

J is TRBJ2-5 and V is TRBV5-1; D possibly corresponds to TRBD2 (6 bases). Germline V gives CDR1 SGHRS, CDR2 YFSETQ. CDR3 length equals 14 residues. Trimming cost V 0 bases and J 3 bases, with 9 bases left between them. This CDR3 reads CASSLGPGEETQYF. The CDR3 nucleotides are TGCGCCAGCAGCTTGGGTCCGGGGGAAGAGACCCAGTACTTC.

The genes are TRBV5-4 and TRBJ1-6, with D possibly matching TRBD1 (5 bases). The V end was cut by 0 bases, the J end by 9 bases, with 13 bases between. The CDR3 consists of 15 residues. CDR1 is SGHNT, CDR2 YYREEE, per germline (reference sequence). The CDR3 is CASSLELGESSPLHF. As DNA, the CDR3 is TGTGCCAGCAGCTTGGAATTGGGGGAGAGTTCACCCCTCCACTTT.

The chain combines TRBV5-4 with TRBJ1-2, with unresolved D. This CDR3 comprises 13 residues. The V gene's germline CDR1 is SGHNT and CDR2 YYREEE (reference sequence). Trimming took 5 bases from V and 8 from J, leaving 16 bases between them. The CDR3 DNA sequence: TGTGCCAGCAGACGGTCGGAGGTTGAGGGCTACACCTTC. It specifies CASRRSEVEGYTF.

This clonotype has just a few counts. The genes are TRBV27 and TRBJ1-2; 7 bases align to TRBD1. Germline V lookup: CDR1 MNHEY, CDR2 SMNVEV (reference sequence). CDR3 length equals 14 residues. V lost 6 bases to trimming and J lost 3 bases; unmatched junction nucleotides: 7. CDR3 loop: CASRGTDLDYGYTF. The CDR3 coding sequence is TGTGCCAGCAGAGGGACAGATCTCGACTATGGCTACACCTTC.

The CDR3 is CSVQKGTTEETQYF. DNA of the CDR3: TGCAGCGTACAAAAAGGGACTACGGAAGAGACCCAGTACTTC. The rearrangement uses TRBV29-1 and TRBJ2-5, with 7 bases aligning to TRBD2. This CDR3 has 14 residues. From germline, CDR1 is SQVTM and CDR2 ANQGSEA. After removal of 6 bases from V and 3 bases from J, the junction contained 10 bases not matched to a gene.

This clonotype was counted between two and nine times. The chain carries TRBV20-1 and TRBJ2-5; D not resolved. Trimming took off 3 bases at V and 2 bases at J, with 13 bases between the two ends. This CDR3 is 14 amino acids long. In germline, CDR1 is DFQATT, CDR2 SNEGSKA (reference sequence). CDR3 nucleotides: TGCAGTGCTAGGGAGCCGGGTCCTCAAGAGACCCAGTACTTC. Its protein product is CSAREPGPQETQYF.

The V call is TRBV30, the J call TRBJ1-2; TRBD1 might be the D (6 bases). Trimming took off 4 bases at V and 8 bases at J, with 11 bases between the two ends. This CDR3 has 11 amino acids. Germline-derived CDR1 and CDR2 are GTSNPN and SVGIG (reference sequence). CDR3: CAWMQGRGYTF. CDR3 in DNA: TGTGCCTGGATGCAGGGGCGCGGCTACACCTTC.

In its sample, this clonotype was seen once. This sequence joins TRBV6-1 and TRBJ2-1; unclear D gene. Germline CDR1 and CDR2: MNHNS and SASEGT. The CDR3 is 13 amino acids. Between the trimmed V and J ends, which lost 2 bases and 7 bases, there was a span of 9 bases. The CDR3 DNA is TGTGCCAGCAGTGAACGTGCCGTTAATGAGCAGTTCTTC. It codes for CASSERAVNEQFF.